This TCR beta chain was obtained from a study of CD8+CD57+ T cells in acquired aplastic anemia. Study summary: Recorded DNA amounts for sorted CD4+ and CD8+ cells had an average of about 3.5 ug. Study conclusions and caveats: In common between the patients and the controls were twenty-nine CD8+ CDR3 sequences.

This clonotype was detected many times. Its antigen is unidentified. Whoever was chosen for sequencing had shown CD8+CD57+ cell expansion by flow cytometry. In all patients, the disease was severe acquired aplastic anemia. Sampling of blood occurred while the patients had still received no therapy. Genomic DNA, serving as template, underwent TCR beta VDJ and CDR3 profiling. TCRdb analysed the reads with MiXCR anew, one entry per CDR3 protein. This table has 200,000 to 300,000 distinct CDR3 sequences, 40% to 50% appearing once. Germline CDR1 SQVTM, CDR2 ANQGSEA. V lost 0 bases and J lost 3, with 8 bases in between. The CDR3 has 13 residues.

The sequenced sample consisted of sorted CD4+, CD8+, or CD8+CD57+ T cells (not recorded which) from PBMCs. This chain connects TRBV29-1 to TRBJ1-1; tentative D call: TRBD1 (5 bases). The source of this sequence is a human donor with aplastic anemia. The CDR3 DNA follows: TGCAGCGTTGAAGATCGAGGGGACACTGAAGCTTTCTTT. Residues: CSVEDRGDTEAFF.